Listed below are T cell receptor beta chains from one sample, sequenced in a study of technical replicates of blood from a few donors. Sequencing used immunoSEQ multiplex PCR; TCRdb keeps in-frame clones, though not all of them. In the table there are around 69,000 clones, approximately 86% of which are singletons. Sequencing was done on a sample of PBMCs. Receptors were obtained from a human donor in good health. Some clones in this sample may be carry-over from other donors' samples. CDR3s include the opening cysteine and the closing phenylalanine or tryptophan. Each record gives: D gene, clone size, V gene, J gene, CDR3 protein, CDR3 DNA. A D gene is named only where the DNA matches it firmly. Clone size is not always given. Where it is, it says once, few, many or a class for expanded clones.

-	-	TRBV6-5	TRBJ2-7	CASTPGVSYEQYF	TGTGCCAGCACCCCAGGGGTCTCCTACGAGCAGTACTTC
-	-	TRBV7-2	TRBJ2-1	CASTQRRGSGNEQFF	TGTGCCAGCACCCAACGTAGGGGAAGCGGGAATGAGCAGTTCTTC
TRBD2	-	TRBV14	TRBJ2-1	CASSQAPSGGYNEQFF	TGTGCCAGCAGCCAAGCCCCTAGCGGGGGTTACAATGAGCAGTTCTTC
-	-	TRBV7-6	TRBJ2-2	CASSPGSNTGELFF	TGTGCCAGCAGCCCCGGGTCCAACACCGGGGAGCTGTTTTTT
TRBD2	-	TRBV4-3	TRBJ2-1	CASSREVKNRNEQFF	TGCGCCAGCAGTCGGGAGGTGAAGAATCGCAATGAGCAGTTCTTC
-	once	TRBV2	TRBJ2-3	CASRPGLSTDTQYF	TGTGCCAGCAGGCCGGGACTTAGCACAGATACGCAGTATTTT
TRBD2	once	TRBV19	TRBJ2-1	CASRGTSGAPEQFF	TGTGCCAGTAGGGGGACTAGCGGGGCCCCAGAGCAGTTCTTC
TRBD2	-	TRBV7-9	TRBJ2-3	CASSLGSGVSTDTQYF	TGTGCCAGCAGCTTAGGTAGCGGGGTAAGCACAGATACGCAGTATTTT
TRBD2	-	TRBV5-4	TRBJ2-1	CASSLAGVYGGEQFF	TGTGCCAGCAGCTTAGCGGGAGTATATGGAGGAGAGCAGTTCTTC
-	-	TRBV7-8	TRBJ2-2	CASSLVARGTGELFF	TGTGCCAGCAGCTTGGTAGCTAGGGGCACCGGGGAGCTGTTTTTT
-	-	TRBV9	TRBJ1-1	CASSADYYTEAFF	TGTGCCAGCAGCGCAGACTATTACACTGAAGCTTTCTTT
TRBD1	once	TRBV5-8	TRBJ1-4	CASSQGQFNEKLFF	TGTGCCAGCAGCCAGGGACAGTTTAATGAAAAACTGTTTTTT
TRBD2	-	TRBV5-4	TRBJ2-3	CASSWGGGSTDTQYF	TGTGCCAGCAGCTGGGGGGGAGGGAGCACAGATACGCAGTATTTT
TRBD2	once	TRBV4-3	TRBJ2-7	CASRRAGTSDYEQYF	TGCGCCAGCCGGCGGGCCGGGACTAGCGACTACGAGCAGTACTTC
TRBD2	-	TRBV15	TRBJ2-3	CATSREIAGGTDTQYF	TGTGCCACCAGCAGAGAGATCGCGGGGGGCACAGATACGCAGTATTTT
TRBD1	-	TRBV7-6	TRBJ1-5	CASSTGTGGIQPQHF	TGTGCCAGCAGCACTGGGACAGGGGGCATTCAGCCCCAGCATTTT
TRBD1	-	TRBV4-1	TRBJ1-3	CASSQSSGGDTIYF	TGCGCCAGCAGCCAATCCTCAGGGGGAGACACCATATATTTT
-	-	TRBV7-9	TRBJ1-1	CASSSGRVNTEAFF	TGTGCCAGCAGCTCCGGTAGAGTAAACACTGAAGCTTTCTTT
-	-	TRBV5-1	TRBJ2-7	CASRQAPSYEQYF	TGCGCCAGCAGACAGGCACCATCCTACGAGCAGTACTTC
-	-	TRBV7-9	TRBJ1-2	CASSPGKTNYGYTF	TGTGCCAGCAGCCCAGGGAAAACTAACTATGGCTACACCTTC
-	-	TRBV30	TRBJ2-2	CAWSPGLSFTGELFF	TGTGCCTGGAGCCCGGGACTTTCCTTCACCGGGGAGCTGTTTTTT
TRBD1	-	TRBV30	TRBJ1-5	CAWSGGTGLGIQPQHF	TGTGCCTGGAGTGGAGGGACAGGTCTCGGCATACAGCCCCAGCATTTT
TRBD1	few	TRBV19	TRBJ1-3	CASGGTAGNTIYF	TGTGCCAGTGGTGGGACAGCTGGAAACACCATATATTTT
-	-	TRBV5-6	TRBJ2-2	CASAGSRYTGELFF	TGTGCCAGCGCGGGGTCGCGCTACACCGGGGAGCTGTTTTTT
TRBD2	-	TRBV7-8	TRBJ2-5	CASSLGGRGETQYF	TGTGCCAGCAGCTTAGGCGGGAGAGGAGAGACCCAGTACTTC
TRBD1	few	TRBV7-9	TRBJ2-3	CASSDRGPDTQYF	TGTGCCAGCAGCGACAGGGGGCCAGATACGCAGTATTTT
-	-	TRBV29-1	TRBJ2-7	CSAVGLTEQYF	TGCAGCGCCGTGGGACTTACCGAGCAGTACTTC
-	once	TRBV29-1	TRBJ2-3	CSVKDTSTDTQYF	TGCAGCGTCAAGGACACGAGCACAGATACGCAGTATTTT
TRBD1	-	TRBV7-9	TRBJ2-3	CASSRGAQGAGDTQYF	TGTGCCAGCAGCCGTGGGGCCCAGGGGGCAGGAGATACGCAGTATTTT
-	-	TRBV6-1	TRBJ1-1	CASSLDRDTEAFF	TGTGCCAGCAGCCTGGACAGAGACACTGAAGCTTTCTTT
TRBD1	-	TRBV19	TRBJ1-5	CASSISQGVNQPQHF	TGTGCCAGTAGTATATCACAGGGGGTCAATCAGCCCCAGCATTTT
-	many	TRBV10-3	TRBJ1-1	CAISEVTGNTEAFF	TGTGCCATCAGTGAGGTGACAGGCAACACTGAAGCTTTCTTT
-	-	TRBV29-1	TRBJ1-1	CSVVGPEAFF	TGCAGCGTGGTGGGGCCTGAAGCTTTCTTT
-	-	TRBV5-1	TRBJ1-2	CASSAENYGYTF	TGCGCCAGCAGCGCGGAGAACTATGGCTACACCTTC
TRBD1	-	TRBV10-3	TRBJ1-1	CAISKRQGGRNTEAFF	TGTGCCATCAGTAAGCGACAGGGGGGGAGGAACACTGAAGCTTTCTTT
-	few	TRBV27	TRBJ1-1	CASSSYTGTKEAFF	TGTGCCAGCAGTTCCTATACCGGGACTAAAGAAGCTTTCTTT
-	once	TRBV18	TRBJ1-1	CATQRENTEAFF	TGTGCCACCCAGAGGGAGAACACTGAAGCTTTCTTT
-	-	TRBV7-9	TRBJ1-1	CASSLTDTEAFF	TGTGCCAGCAGCTTAACAGACACTGAAGCTTTCTTT